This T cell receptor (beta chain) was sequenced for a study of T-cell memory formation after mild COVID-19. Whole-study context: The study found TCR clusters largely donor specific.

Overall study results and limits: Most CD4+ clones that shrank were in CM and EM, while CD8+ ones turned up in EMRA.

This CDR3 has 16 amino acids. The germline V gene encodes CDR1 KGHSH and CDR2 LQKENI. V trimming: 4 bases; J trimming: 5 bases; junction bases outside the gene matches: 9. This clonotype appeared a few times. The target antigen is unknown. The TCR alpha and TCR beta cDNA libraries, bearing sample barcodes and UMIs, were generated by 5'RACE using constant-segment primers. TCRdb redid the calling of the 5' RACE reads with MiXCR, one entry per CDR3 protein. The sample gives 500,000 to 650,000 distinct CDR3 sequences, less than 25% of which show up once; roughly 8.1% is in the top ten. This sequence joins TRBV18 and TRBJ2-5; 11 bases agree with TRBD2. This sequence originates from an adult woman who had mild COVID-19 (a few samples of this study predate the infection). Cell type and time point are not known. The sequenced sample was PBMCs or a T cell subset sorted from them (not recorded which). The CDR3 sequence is CASSLETSGVWETQYF. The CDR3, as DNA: TGTGCCAGCTCACTGGAGACTAGCGGGGTTTGGGAGACCCAGTACTTC.